These 25 T cell receptor beta chains originate from one sample sequenced in a study of blood T cell repertoires in COVID-19. Some clones are missing from TCRdb's copy, which holds only in-frame ones; the method was immunoSEQ multiplex PCR. The top ten clones hold roughly 3% of a sample with about 59,000 clones, 79% of them seen once. The specimen sequenced was peripheral blood. These receptor sequences come from a man in his sixties with acute or convalescent COVID-19.

The chain is built from TRBV9 and TRBJ1-6, with no clear D. The V gene lost 4 bases and the J gene lost 6 bases, with 14 bases spanning the gap. The germline V gene has CDR1 SGDLS and CDR2 YYNGEE. This CDR3 has 15 amino acids. CDR3 residues: CASSFSGGSNSPLHF. In nucleotides, the CDR3 is TGTGCCAGCAGCTTCTCAGGCGGGTCTAATTCACCCCTCCACTTT.

This chain connects TRBV7-3 to TRBJ2-7; 9 nucleotides agree with TRBD2. The CDR3 is made up of 15 amino acids. Germline CDR1 SGHTA, CDR2 FQGTGA. The V gene end was trimmed by 3 bases and the J gene end by 6 bases; junction bases not matched to a gene: 9. CDR3 sequence: CASSFGLARFSEQYF. The CDR3 bases are TGTGCCAGCAGCTTTGGACTAGCGCGTTTTTCCGAGCAGTACTTC.

This clone occurred a few times. The chain links TRBV28 to TRBJ2-7; D is uncertain. V was trimmed by 1 base and J by 2 bases, leaving 12 bases between them. Looked up from germline, CDR1 is MDHEN and CDR2 is SYDVKM. There are 15 residues in the CDR3. CDR3 DNA: TGTGCCAGCAGTTTATCTTCGACTGGAACCTACGAGCAGTACTTC. This translates into CASSLSSTGTYEQYF.

The V gene is TRBV4-1, the J gene TRBJ2-1; TRBD2 aligns across 7 bases. Germline CDR1 is MGHRA and CDR2 is YSYEKL. The J segment lost 0 bases and the V segment lost 1 base, leaving 15 bases of the junction unmatched. The CDR3 extends over 20 amino acids. The CDR3 reads CASSQVGGVRAGVSYNEQFF. The CDR3 DNA is TGCGCCAGCAGCCAAGTGGGGGGAGTTCGGGCGGGGGTCTCCTACAATGAGCAGTTCTTC.

The V and J genes are TRBV6-5 and TRBJ2-7; TRBD2 agrees at 7 bases. The CDR3 is 13 residues long. The V segment lost 8 bases and the J segment 2 bases; nucleotides outside the gene matches: 6. Germline V gene data show CDR1 as MNHEY and CDR2 as SVGAGI. The CDR3 region is CASGRSGTYEQYF. The CDR3 nucleotides are TGTGCCAGCGGTAGAAGCGGGACCTACGAGCAGTACTTC.

Only one count was recorded for this clone. The V and J genes are TRBV18 and TRBJ1-2; TRBD1 is a possible D gene (6 bases). The CDR3 sequence is 13 residues long. With 4 bases removed from V and 8 bases from J, the gap between germline ends came to 14 bases. Germline V gene lookup returns CDR1 KGHSH and CDR2 LQKENI. The CDR3 protein is CASSLLQGNGYTF. The CDR3 region has the DNA TGTGCCAGCTCACTACTCCAGGGGAACGGCTACACCTTC.

The CDR3 DNA reads TGTGCCAGCAGCAAAGGTGGCCGAACCTACGAGCAGTACTTC. Its translation: CASSKGGRTYEQYF. The rearrangement links TRBV21-1 to TRBJ2-7; the table's D call, TRBD1, has no DNA check behind it. TRBV21-1 is deemed a pseudogene. The CDR3 runs to 14 residues.

The chain has TRBV5-1 and TRBJ1-5, with no clear D. Trimming shortened V by 2 bases and J by 5 bases, and 8 bases separated the two germline ends. The germline V gene has CDR1 SGHRS and CDR2 YFSETQ. The CDR3 has 13 amino acids. The CDR3 here is CASSFGGDQPQHF. The CDR3 DNA reads TGCGCCAGCAGCTTTGGCGGAGATCAGCCCCAGCATTTT.

This clone was observed a handful of times. The genes are TRBV6-1 and TRBJ2-1, with D maybe TRBD1 (5 bases). CDR1 is MNHNS and CDR2 is SASEGT in the germline V gene. CDR3 length equals 11 residues. V was trimmed by 2 bases and J by 14 bases, leaving 10 bases between them. The CDR3 DNA sequence: TGTGCCAGCAGTGAAACAGTAGGGGAGTTCTTC. This encodes CASSETVGEFF.

This chain joins TRBV19 and TRBJ1-5; 8 nucleotides match TRBD1. The CDR3 has 16 residues. From germline, CDR1 is LNHDA and CDR2 SQIVND (reference sequence). Germline trimming cut 8 bases from V and 3 bases from J; bases unmatched to any gene: 12. The CDR3 sequence: CASHLVQGALNQPQHF. The CDR3 DNA reads as TGTGCCAGTCATCTCGTTCAGGGGGCCCTCAATCAGCCCCAGCATTTT.

This chain connects TRBV25-1 to TRBJ2-2; 8 bases are shared with TRBD2. This CDR3 has 17 residues. Unmatched junction bases numbered 9, after V lost 3 bases and J lost 3 bases. The germline V gene encodes CDR1 MGHDK and CDR2 SYGVNS. CDR3 nucleotide sequence: TGTGCCAGCAGTGACAAATATCGGGAGGGGGACACCGGGGAGCTGTTTTTT. Translation gives CASSDKYREGDTGELFF.

This clone has just one count. The J gene is TRBJ2-5, the V gene TRBV9, with TRBD2 matching over 11 bases. In germline, CDR1 is SGDLS, CDR2 YYNGEE. The CDR3 is 15 residues long. Trimming took 3 bases from V and 1 from J; bases not matched to a gene: 2. CDR3 sequence reads: CASSATSGVQETQYF. CDR3 in DNA: TGTGCCAGCAGCGCGACTAGCGGGGTCCAAGAGACCCAGTACTTC.

This chain connects TRBV6-5 to TRBJ1-2; 8 positions agree with TRBD1. The germline CDR1 and CDR2 sequences are MNHEY and SVGAGI. The CDR3 totals 13 residues. J lost 4 bases, V lost 5 bases, and 3 bases had no gene match. The CDR3 region has the DNA TGTGCCAGCAGTACTGGGACAGGCTATGGCTACACCTTC. Amino acid sequence: CASSTGTGYGYTF.

The rearrangement links TRBV18 to TRBJ1-1; 7 bases match TRBD1. This CDR3 comprises 14 residues. V was pared by 5 bases and J by 0 bases, with 3 bases of the junction left unmatched. Looked up from germline, CDR1 is KGHSH and CDR2 is LQKENI. The CDR3 loop reads CASSTTGVNTEAFF. CDR3 in DNA: TGTGCCAGCTCAACTACAGGGGTGAACACTGAAGCTTTCTTT.

The chain links TRBV19 to TRBJ2-1; TRBD1 agrees at 7 bases. The CDR3 covers 15 residues. V was pared by 4 bases and J by 6 bases, with 9 bases of the junction left unmatched. Germline CDR1 reads LNHDA; CDR2 reads SQIVND (reference sequence). CDR3 loop: CASSKGQTTSNEQFF. As DNA, the CDR3 is TGTGCCAGTAGTAAGGGACAGACTACTTCCAATGAGCAGTTCTTC.

This clone was found a few times. V usage is TRBV27 and J usage is TRBJ1-3; D gene uncertain. Germline V CDR1 and CDR2: MNHEY, SMNVEV (reference sequence). The V end was cut by 4 bases, the J end by 1 base, with 11 bases between. This CDR3 is 15 amino acids long. CDR3 sequence: CASSSVTDSGNTIYF. Here the CDR3 DNA reads TGTGCCAGCAGTTCCGTAACAGATTCTGGAAACACCATATATTTT.

The rearrangement links TRBV7-6 to TRBJ2-1; tentative D call: TRBD1 (6 bases). The CDR3 spans 15 residues. Between the trimmed V and J ends, which lost 3 bases and 2 bases, there was a span of 11 bases. Germline V lookup: CDR1 SGHVS, CDR2 FNYEAQ. CDR3 region: CASSLGTPAYNEQFF. DNA for the CDR3: TGTGCCAGCAGCTTGGGGACACCGGCCTACAATGAGCAGTTCTTC.

This rearrangement joins TRBV18 to TRBJ2-7; weak D call: TRBD1 (6 bases). Germline V CDR1 and CDR2: KGHSH, LQKENI. With 9 bases removed from V and 6 bases from J, the gap between germline ends came to 18 bases. This CDR3 spans 13 amino acids. The CDR3 reads CARRTVLGGEQYF. CDR3 sequence (DNA): TGTGCCAGGCGGACAGTACTAGGGGGCGAGCAGTACTTC.

The chain couples TRBV19 to TRBJ2-3; tentatively, D is TRBD1 (6 bases). There are 13 residues in the CDR3. CDR1 and CDR2 (germline): LNHDA, SQIVND (reference sequence). V lost 8 bases to trimming and J lost 1 base, with 10 bases between them. CDR3 DNA sequence: TGTGCCAGTGTACAGGGAGGCACAGATACGCAGTATTTT. This gives the protein CASVQGGTDTQYF.

This clone was seen just once. The CDR3 nucleotides read TGTGCCAGCAGTTTTGCCCCGAGGAACTATGGCTACACCTTC. The encoded protein is CASSFAPRNYGYTF. The V call is TRBV27, the J call TRBJ1-2; D not certain. The ends were cut back, 3 bases at V and 2 bases at J, with 10 bases in the middle. Per the germline V gene, CDR1 is MNHEY and CDR2 is SMNVEV (reference sequence). This CDR3 has 14 amino acids.

This chain uses TRBV5-5 with TRBJ1-6; D remains unclear. Trimming cost V 1 base and J 4 bases, with 9 bases left between them. The germline CDR1 and CDR2 sequences are SGHKS and YYEKEE (reference sequence). The CDR3 runs 15 residues. CDR3 nucleotides: TGTGCCAGCAGCTTGAGAGCAGCGTATAATTCACCCCTCCACTTT. It is translated as CASSLRAAYNSPLHF.

This chain joins TRBV6-6 and TRBJ2-2; tentative D call: TRBD2 (5 bases). The length of the CDR3 is 13 residues. In germline, CDR1 is MNHNY, CDR2 SVGAGI (reference sequence). Trimming pared 8 bases from V and 5 bases from J, leaving 12 bases between. CDR3 coding DNA: TGTGCCAGCGGCCGGACTCTAACCGGGGAGCTGTTTTTT. Protein: CASGRTLTGELFF.

The chain links TRBV7-9 to TRBJ2-5, with D possibly TRBD1 on 6 matching bases. The CDR3 is 13 residues long. Germline assignment: CDR1 SEHNR and CDR2 FQNEAQ (reference sequence). Trimming removed 4 bases from V and 5 bases from J, with 11 bases in between. The CDR3 nucleotides read TGTGCCAGCAGCTCACAGGGTGGGGAGACCCAGTACTTC. This encodes CASSSQGGETQYF.

The sample holds a few counts of this clone. This rearrangement joins TRBV4-2 to TRBJ2-7; 10 bases match TRBD2. CDR3 length equals 16 residues. The germline V gene encodes CDR1 LGHNA and CDR2 YNFKEQ. V lost 0 bases and J lost 1; bases outside the gene matches: 3. This CDR3 is CASSQDLAGVSYEQYF. DNA for the CDR3: TGTGCCAGCAGCCAAGATCTAGCGGGAGTTTCCTACGAGCAGTACTTC.

This chain uses TRBV4-2 with TRBJ2-3; D is perhaps TRBD1 (5 bases). The CDR3 has 17 residues. Germline V gene data show CDR1 as LGHNA and CDR2 as YNFKEQ. V was pared by 1 base and J by 1 base, with 15 bases between. This chain's CDR3 is CASSQAEGAVGTDTQYF. CDR3 DNA sequence: TGTGCCAGCAGCCAAGCGGAAGGGGCGGTTGGCACAGATACGCAGTATTTT.